This entry lists 16 T cell receptor beta chains sequenced from one sample in a study of PD-1 blockade in classical Hodgkin lymphoma. Every one of the patients relapsed after autologous stem cell transplantation (brentuximab vedotin exposure was variable). Produced via immunoSEQ multiplex PCR; TCRdb's table is partial and in-frame only. The sample shows roughly 34,000 clones, about 80% of them seen only once. The specimen was peripheral blood mononuclear cells (PBMCs), collected before the second cycle of nivolumab. Receptors originate from a human donor with classical Hodgkin lymphoma.

The chain has TRBV6-6 and TRBJ1-2; 7 nucleotides line up with TRBD1. With V trimmed by 4 bases and J by 4 bases, 9 bases remained unmatched. CDR1 is MNHNY, CDR2 SVGAGI, per germline (reference sequence). This CDR3 region has 15 residues. The CDR3 reads CASSSLGQPTYGYTF. For the CDR3, the DNA is TGTGCCAGCAGTTCCTTGGGACAGCCTACCTATGGCTACACCTTC.

Sample share makes this clone medium-sized. The chain recombines TRBV9 with TRBJ1-2, with 8 bases aligning to TRBD1. There are 13 residues in the CDR3. The junction had 6 bases not matched to a gene; V was cut back by 4 bases and J by 7 bases. The germline V gene encodes CDR1 SGDLS and CDR2 YYNGEE. CDR3 residues: CASSQTGVSGYTF. The DNA of the CDR3 is TGTGCCAGCAGCCAGACAGGGGTGTCTGGCTACACCTTC.

This clone was counted once. Distinct nucleotide sequences in the sample also encode this CDR3. CDR3 sequence (DNA): TGTGCCAGCAGTTTAGGGAGGCAAGAGACCCAGTACTTC. Its translation: CASSLGRQETQYF. The chain combines TRBV27 with TRBJ2-5, with D perhaps matching TRBD2 (6 bases). The CDR3 consists of 13 residues. V was trimmed by 2 bases and J by 2 bases, leaving 6 bases between them. In germline, CDR1 is MNHEY, CDR2 SMNVEV (reference sequence).

The chain couples TRBV2 to TRBJ2-7, with 7 bases that match TRBD2. With 3 bases clipped from V and 1 base from J, the junction kept 6 bases outside the gene matches. The CDR3 has 15 residues. CDR1 and CDR2 from the germline V gene are SNHLY and FYNNEI. The CDR3 reads CASSDREGFSYEQYF. DNA of the CDR3: TGTGCCAGCAGTGACAGGGAGGGCTTTTCCTACGAGCAGTACTTC.

This sequence joins TRBV10-3 and TRBJ2-5; the match to TRBD2 covers 11 bases. Losses at the gene ends were 6 bases for V and 4 bases for J; bases not matched to a gene: 10. Germline-derived CDR1 and CDR2 are ENHRY and SYGVKD. CDR3 length: 16 amino acids. The CDR3 reads CAIRPSGGQGPETQYF. The CDR3 DNA reads TGTGCCATCAGGCCTAGCGGGGGGCAGGGGCCAGAGACCCAGTACTTC.

The chain is built from TRBV15 and TRBJ1-5, with D maybe TRBD1 (6 bases). V was trimmed by 5 bases and J by 2 bases, leaving 13 bases between them. The CDR3 is 15 amino acids. The germline CDR1 and CDR2 sequences are LNHNV and YYDKDF (reference sequence). CDR3 nucleotides: TGTGCCACCAGCCCGAACGGGGGGCGCAATCAGCCCCAGCATTTT. Its translation: CATSPNGGRNQPQHF.

This clone was detected a few times. V gene TRBV5-1 combines with J gene TRBJ1-2; TRBD1 might be the D (6 bases). Per germline, CDR1 SGHRS and CDR2 YFSETQ. V was pared by 7 bases and J by 3 bases, with 7 bases between. The CDR3 is 11 amino acids. CDR3 coding DNA: TGCGCCAGCGGGGGCGACTATGGCTACACCTTC. Translated: CASGGDYGYTF.

The rearrangement links TRBV5-1 to TRBJ2-3; D unresolved. Deletions cut 1 base from V and 2 bases from J, with 11 bases between. Germline lookup yields CDR1 SGHRS and CDR2 YFSETQ. CDR3 length equals 15 residues. The CDR3 bases are TGCGCCAGCAGCTTGACCCAAAGCAACACAGATACGCAGTATTTT. This translates into CASSLTQSNTDTQYF. The whole variable domain, remainder taken from reference TRBV5-1 and TRBJ2-3, is KAGVTQTPRYLIKTRGQQVTLSCSPISGHRSVSWYQQTPGQGLQFLFEYFSETQRNKGNFPGRFSGRQFSNSRSEMNVSTLELGDSALYLCASSLTQSNTDTQYFGPGTRLTVL.

Regarding this clone: A read error may produce the germline difference seen at one junction end. This sequence joins TRBV6-5 and TRBJ1-2, with D tentatively TRBD1 (5 bases). The CDR3 runs to 14 residues. The germline V gene encodes CDR1 MNHEY and CDR2 SVGAGI. CDR3 loop: CAISGAGPYYGYTF. The CDR3 DNA reads TGTGCCATCAGTGGGGCAGGGCCCTACTATGGCTACACCTTC.

This sequence joins TRBV27 and TRBJ2-1; 7 bases fit TRBD1. The junction had 12 bases not matched to a gene; V was cut back by 6 bases and J by 4 bases. CDR1 and CDR2 from the germline V gene are MNHEY and SMNVEV (reference sequence). This CDR3 has 16 residues. CDR3 protein: CASSLTGTENYNEQFF. The CDR3 DNA follows: TGTGCCAGCAGCCTCACCGGGACAGAGAATTACAATGAGCAGTTCTTC.

The sample holds one count of this clone. This chain links TRBV4-3 with TRBJ1-2; 7 bases match TRBD1. Trimming removed 2 bases from V and 5 bases from J; junction bases left unmatched: 11. CDR3 size: 16 residues. Germline V CDR1 and CDR2: LGHNA, YSLEER. The CDR3 region is CASSQTVDRSRYGYTF. CDR3 coding DNA: TGCGCCAGCAGCCAAACCGTGGACAGGTCTCGGTATGGCTACACCTTC.

The chain combines TRBV27 with TRBJ1-1, with a weak D call TRBD1 (5 bases). Germline values: CDR1 MNHEY, CDR2 SMNVEV (reference sequence). This CDR3 is 14 amino acids long. Trimming took off 5 bases at V and 0 bases at J, with 10 bases between the two ends. The CDR3 is CASSRRGMNTEAFF. The CDR3 region has the DNA TGTGCCAGCAGTCGACGGGGCATGAACACTGAAGCTTTCTTT.

This sequence joins TRBV5-4 and TRBJ1-5; D is perhaps TRBD1 (6 bases). Germline values: CDR1 SGHNT, CDR2 YYREEE (reference sequence). V lost 6 bases and J 4 bases, leaving 29 bases between the germline ends. The CDR3 extends over 19 amino acids. The CDR3: CASNTVMSGEQPGNQPQHF. DNA of the CDR3: TGTGCCAGCAACACCGTAATGTCAGGGGAACAACCTGGTAATCAGCCCCAGCATTTT. The full variable domain, its missing parts supplied by reference TRBV5-4 and TRBJ1-5, is ETGVTQSPTHLIKTRGQQVTLRCSSQSGHNTVSWYQQALGQGPQFIFQYYREEENGRGNFPPRFSGLQFPNYSSELNVNALELDDSALYLCASNTVMSGEQPGNQPQHFGDGTRLSIL.

The gene calls are TRBV14 and TRBJ2-1, with D uncertain. The germline gives CDR1 SGHDN, CDR2 FVKESK. This CDR3 contains 15 residues. The V end was cut by 0 bases, the J end by 1 base, with 7 bases between. The CDR3 sequence: CASSQEWGSYNEQFF. In nucleotides, the CDR3 is TGTGCCAGCAGCCAAGAATGGGGTTCCTACAATGAGCAGTTCTTC.

The chain couples TRBV2 to TRBJ1-3, with a tentative D call TRBD1 (5 bases). V was pared by 3 bases and J by 0 bases, with 12 bases between. CDR3 length: 16 amino acids. Germline lookup yields CDR1 SNHLY and CDR2 FYNNEI. The CDR3 DNA reads as TGTGCCAGCAGTGAGGGGCAGTCCTTCTCTGGAAACACCATATATTTT. Encoded protein: CASSEGQSFSGNTIYF.

The chain uses TRBV19 and TRBJ1-1; D is ambiguous. The CDR3 loop spans 15 amino acids. The V and J ends lost 0 bases and 4 bases respectively, with 12 bases between them. Germline values: CDR1 LNHDA, CDR2 SQIVND (reference sequence). The DNA of the CDR3 is TGTGCCAGTAGTATAGATGATGAAGTGGGCACTGAAGCTTTCTTT. It specifies CASSIDDEVGTEAFF.